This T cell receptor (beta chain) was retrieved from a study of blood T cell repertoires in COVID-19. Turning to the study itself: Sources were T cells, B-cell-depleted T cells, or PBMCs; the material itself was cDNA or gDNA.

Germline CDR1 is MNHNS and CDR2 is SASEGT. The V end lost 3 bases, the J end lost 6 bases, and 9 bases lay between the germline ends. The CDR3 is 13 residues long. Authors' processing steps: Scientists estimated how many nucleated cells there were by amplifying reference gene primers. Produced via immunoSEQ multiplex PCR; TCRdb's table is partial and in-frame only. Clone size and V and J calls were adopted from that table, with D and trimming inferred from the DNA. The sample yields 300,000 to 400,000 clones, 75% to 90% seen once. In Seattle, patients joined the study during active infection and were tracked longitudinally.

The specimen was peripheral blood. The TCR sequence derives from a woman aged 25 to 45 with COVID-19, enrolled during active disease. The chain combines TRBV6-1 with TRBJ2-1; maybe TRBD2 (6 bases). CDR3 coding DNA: TGTGCCAGCAGTGAGCCTAGCGCCAATGAGCAGTTCTTC. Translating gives CASSEPSANEQFF.